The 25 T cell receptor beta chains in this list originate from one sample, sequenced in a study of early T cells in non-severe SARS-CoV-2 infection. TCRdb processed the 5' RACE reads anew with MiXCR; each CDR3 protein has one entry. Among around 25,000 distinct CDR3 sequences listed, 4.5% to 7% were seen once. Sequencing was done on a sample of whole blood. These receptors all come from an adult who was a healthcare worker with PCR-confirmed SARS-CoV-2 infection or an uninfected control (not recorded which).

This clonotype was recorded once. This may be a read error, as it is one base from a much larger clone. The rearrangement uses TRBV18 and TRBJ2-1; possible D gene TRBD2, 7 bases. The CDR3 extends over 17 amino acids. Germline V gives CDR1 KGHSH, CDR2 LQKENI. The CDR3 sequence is CANSPPGGPRSYNEQFF. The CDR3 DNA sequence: TGTGCCAACTCACCACCCGGGGGGCCACGCTCCTACAATGAGCAGTTCTTC. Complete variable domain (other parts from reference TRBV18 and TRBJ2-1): NAGVMQNPRHLVRRRGQEARLRCSPMKGHSHVYWYRQLPEEGLKFMVYLQKENIIDESGMPKERFSAEFPKEGPSILRIQQVVRGDSAAYFCANSPPGGPRSYNEQFFGPGTRLTVL.

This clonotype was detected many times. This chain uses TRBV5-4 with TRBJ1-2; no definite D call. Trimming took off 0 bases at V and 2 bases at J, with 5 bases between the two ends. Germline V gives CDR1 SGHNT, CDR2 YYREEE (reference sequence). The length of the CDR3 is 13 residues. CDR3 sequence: CASSLVENYGYTF. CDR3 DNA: TGTGCCAGCAGCTTGGTAGAGAACTATGGCTACACCTTC.

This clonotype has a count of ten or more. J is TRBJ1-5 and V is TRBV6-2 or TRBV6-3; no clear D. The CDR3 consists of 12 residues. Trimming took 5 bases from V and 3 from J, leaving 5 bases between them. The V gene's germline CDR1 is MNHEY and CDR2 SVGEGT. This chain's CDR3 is CASSTSNQPQHF. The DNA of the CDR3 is TGTGCCAGCAGTACCTCCAATCAGCCCCAGCATTTT.

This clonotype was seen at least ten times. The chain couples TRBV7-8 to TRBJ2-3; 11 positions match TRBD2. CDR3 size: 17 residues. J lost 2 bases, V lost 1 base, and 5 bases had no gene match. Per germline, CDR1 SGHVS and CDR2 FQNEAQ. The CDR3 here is CASSLGVTSGATDTQYF. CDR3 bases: TGTGCCAGCAGCTTAGGGGTGACTAGCGGGGCCACAGATACGCAGTATTTT.

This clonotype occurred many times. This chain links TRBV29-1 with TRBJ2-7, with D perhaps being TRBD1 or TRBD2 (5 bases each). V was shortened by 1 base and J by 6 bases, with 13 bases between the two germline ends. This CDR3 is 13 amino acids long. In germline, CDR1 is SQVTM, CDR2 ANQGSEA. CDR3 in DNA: TGCAGCGTTGAAGTGGGACCCGGGGCCGAGCAGTACTTC. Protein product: CSVEVGPGAEQYF.

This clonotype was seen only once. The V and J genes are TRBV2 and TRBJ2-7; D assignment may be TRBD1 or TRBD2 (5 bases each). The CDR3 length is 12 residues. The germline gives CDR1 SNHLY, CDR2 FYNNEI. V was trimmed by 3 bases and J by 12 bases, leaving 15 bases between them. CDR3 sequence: CASSETALEGYF. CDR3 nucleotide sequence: TGTGCCAGCAGTGAGACAGCCCTTGAGGGGTACTTC.

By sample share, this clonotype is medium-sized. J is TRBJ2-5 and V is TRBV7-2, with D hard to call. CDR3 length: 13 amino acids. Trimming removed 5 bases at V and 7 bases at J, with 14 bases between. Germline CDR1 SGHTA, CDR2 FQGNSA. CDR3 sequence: CASSDDRPRTQYF. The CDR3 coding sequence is TGTGCCAGCAGCGACGACCGCCCCAGGACCCAGTACTTC.

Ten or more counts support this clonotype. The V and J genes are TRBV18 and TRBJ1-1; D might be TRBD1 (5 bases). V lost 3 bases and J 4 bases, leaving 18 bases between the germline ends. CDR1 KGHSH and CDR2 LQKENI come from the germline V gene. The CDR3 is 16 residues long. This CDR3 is CASSPPGSGKPTEAFF. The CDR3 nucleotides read TGTGCCAGCTCACCCCCGGGGTCAGGGAAGCCCACTGAAGCTTTCTTT.

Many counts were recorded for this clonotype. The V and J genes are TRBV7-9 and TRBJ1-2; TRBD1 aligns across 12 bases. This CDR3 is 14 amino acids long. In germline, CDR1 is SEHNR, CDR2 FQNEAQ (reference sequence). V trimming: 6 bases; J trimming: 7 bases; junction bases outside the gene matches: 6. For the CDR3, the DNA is TGTGCCAGCAGATGGGGACAGGGGGCGCCTGGCTACACCTTC. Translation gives CASRWGQGAPGYTF.

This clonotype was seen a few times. In DNA form, the CDR3 reads TGTGCCAGCAGTTTAAGCAGGACAGGGTTGACTGAAGCTTTCTTT. Translated: CASSLSRTGLTEAFF. This chain joins TRBV27 and TRBJ1-1; 8 positions agree with TRBD1. The germline V gene has CDR1 MNHEY and CDR2 SMNVEV (reference sequence). The CDR3 is 15 residues long. Trimming took 2 bases from V and 5 from J; bases not matched to a gene: 7.

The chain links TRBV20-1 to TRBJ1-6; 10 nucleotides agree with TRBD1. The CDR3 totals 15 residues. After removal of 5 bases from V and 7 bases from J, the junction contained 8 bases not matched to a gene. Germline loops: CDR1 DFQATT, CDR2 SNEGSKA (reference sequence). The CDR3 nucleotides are TGCAGTGCTGAAGACAGGGGGCACCAGAATTCACCCCTCCACTTT. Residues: CSAEDRGHQNSPLHF.

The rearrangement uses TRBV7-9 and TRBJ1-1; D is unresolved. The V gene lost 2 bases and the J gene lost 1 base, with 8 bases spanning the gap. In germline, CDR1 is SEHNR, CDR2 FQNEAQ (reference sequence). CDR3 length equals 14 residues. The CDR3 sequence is CASSLQKGNTEAFF. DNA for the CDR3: TGTGCCAGCAGCTTACAAAAGGGGAACACTGAAGCTTTCTTT.

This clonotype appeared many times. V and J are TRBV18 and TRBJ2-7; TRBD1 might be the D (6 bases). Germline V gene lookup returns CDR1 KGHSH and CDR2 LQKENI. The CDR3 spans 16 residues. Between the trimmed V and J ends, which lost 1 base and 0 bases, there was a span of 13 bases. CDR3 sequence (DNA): TGTGCCAGCTCACCACTGAGGCAGGGGAGCTCCTACGAGCAGTACTTC. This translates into CASSPLRQGSSYEQYF.

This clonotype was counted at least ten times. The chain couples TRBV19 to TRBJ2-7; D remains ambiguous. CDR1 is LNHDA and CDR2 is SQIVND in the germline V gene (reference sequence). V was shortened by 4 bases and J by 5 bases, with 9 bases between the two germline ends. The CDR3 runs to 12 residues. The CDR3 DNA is TGTGCCAGTAGTAACCGAAACGACGAGCAGTACTTC. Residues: CASSNRNDEQYF. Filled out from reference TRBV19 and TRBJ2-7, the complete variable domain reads DGGITQSPKYLFRKEGQNVTLSCEQNLNHDAMYWYRQDPGQGLRLIYYSQIVNDFQKGDIAEGYSVSREKKESFPLTVTSAQKNPTAFYLCASSNRNDEQYFGPGTRLTVT.

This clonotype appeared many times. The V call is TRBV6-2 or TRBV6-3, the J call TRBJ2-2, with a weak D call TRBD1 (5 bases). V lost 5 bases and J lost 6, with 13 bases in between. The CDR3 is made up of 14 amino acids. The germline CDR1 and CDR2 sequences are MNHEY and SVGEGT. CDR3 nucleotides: TGTGCCAGCAGTCGAGACAGACTGTCCGGGGAGCTGTTTTTT. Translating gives CASSRDRLSGELFF.

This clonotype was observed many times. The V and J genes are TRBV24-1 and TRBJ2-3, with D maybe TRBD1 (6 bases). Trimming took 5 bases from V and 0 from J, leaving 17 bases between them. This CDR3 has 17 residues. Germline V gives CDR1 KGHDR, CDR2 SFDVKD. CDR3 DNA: TGTGCCACCAGTGTCTCGACAGGCCGCGCTAGCACAGATACGCAGTATTTT. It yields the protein CATSVSTGRASTDTQYF.

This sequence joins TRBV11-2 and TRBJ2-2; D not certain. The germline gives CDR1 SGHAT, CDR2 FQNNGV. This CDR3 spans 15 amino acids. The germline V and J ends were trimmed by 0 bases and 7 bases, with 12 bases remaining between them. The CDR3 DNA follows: TGTGCCAGCAGCTTAGATAGAGGCGGAAACGGGGAGCTGTTTTTT. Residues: CASSLDRGGNGELFF.

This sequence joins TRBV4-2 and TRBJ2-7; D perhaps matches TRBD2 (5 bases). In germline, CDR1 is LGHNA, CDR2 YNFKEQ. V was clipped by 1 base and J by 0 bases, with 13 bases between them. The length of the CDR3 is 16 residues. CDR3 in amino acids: CASSQAPSGSSYEQYF. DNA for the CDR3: TGTGCCAGCAGCCAAGCTCCCAGCGGATCCTCCTACGAGCAGTACTTC.

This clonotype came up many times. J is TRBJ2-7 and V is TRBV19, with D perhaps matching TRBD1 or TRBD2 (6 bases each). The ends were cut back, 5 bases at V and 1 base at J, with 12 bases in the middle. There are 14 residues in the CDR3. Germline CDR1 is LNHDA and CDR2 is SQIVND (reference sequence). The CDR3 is CASSRGTPSYEQYF. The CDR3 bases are TGTGCCAGTAGTCGGGGGACACCATCCTACGAGCAGTACTTC.

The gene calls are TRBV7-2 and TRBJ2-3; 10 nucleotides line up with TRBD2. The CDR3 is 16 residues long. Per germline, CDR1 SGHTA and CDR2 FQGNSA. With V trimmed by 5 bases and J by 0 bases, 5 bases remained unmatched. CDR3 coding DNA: TGTGCCAGCAGCCAGACTAGCGGGCTAAGCACAGATACGCAGTATTTT. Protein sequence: CASSQTSGLSTDTQYF.

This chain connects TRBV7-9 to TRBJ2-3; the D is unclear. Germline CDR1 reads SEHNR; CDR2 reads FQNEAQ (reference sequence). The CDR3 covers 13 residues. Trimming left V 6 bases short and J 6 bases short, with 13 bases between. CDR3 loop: CASRDPAADTQYF. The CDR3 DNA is TGTGCCAGCAGAGACCCAGCCGCGGATACGCAGTATTTT.

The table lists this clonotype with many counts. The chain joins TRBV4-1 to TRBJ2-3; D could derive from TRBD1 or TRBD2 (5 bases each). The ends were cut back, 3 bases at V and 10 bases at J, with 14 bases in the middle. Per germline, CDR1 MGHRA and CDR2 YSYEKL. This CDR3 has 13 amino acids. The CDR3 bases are TGCGCCAGCAGCCACGGGGACCCCCCACCGCAGTATTTT. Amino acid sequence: CASSHGDPPPQYF.

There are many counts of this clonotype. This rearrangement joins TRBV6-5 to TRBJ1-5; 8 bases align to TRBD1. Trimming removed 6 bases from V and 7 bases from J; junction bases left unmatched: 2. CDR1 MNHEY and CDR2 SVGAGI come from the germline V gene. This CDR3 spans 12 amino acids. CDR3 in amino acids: CASRRQGQPQHF. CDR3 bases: TGTGCCAGCAGGCGACAGGGGCAGCCCCAGCATTTT.

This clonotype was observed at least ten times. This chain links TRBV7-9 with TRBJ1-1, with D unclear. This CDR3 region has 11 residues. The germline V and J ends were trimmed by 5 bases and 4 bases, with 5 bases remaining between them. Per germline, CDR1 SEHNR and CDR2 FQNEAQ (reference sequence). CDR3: CASSASTEAFF. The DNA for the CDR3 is TGTGCCAGCAGCGCATCCACTGAAGCTTTCTTT.

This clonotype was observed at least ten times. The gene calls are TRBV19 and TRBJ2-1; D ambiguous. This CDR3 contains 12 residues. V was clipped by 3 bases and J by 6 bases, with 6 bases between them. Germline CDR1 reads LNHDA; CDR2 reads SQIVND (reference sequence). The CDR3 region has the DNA TGTGCCAGTAGTATTTTGGTCAATGAGCAGTTCTTC. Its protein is CASSILVNEQFF. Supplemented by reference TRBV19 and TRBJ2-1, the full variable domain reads DGGITQSPKYLFRKEGQNVTLSCEQNLNHDAMYWYRQDPGQGLRLIYYSQIVNDFQKGDIAEGYSVSREKKESFPLTVTSAQKNPTAFYLCASSILVNEQFFGPGTRLTVL.